This T cell receptor (beta chain) was sequenced in a study of blood T cell repertoires in COVID-19. Whole-study context: Samples representing acute and convalescent COVID-19 were sourced from the United States, Italy and Spain. T cells, B-cell-depleted T cells, or PBMCs supplied cDNA or gDNA.

In the study's own analysis: Researchers report that nucleated cell counts were estimated from reference gene primer amplification. This table comes from immunoSEQ multiplex PCR, and its TCRdb copy is limited to in-frame clones, with some not included. V and J calls and clone size are copied from that table; D and trimming were computed from the DNA. The sample lists 200,000 to 250,000 clones; 80% to 90% were seen once. Membership in each cohort depended on participant-reported clinical history. J was trimmed by 4 bases and V by 1 base; bases with no gene match: 1. Germline-derived CDR1 and CDR2 are SGHAT and FQDESV (reference sequence). The CDR3 covers 14 residues.

The chain joins TRBV11-1 to TRBJ2-3, with 8 bases that match TRBD2. The sample comprised PBMCs or T cells enriched from blood (not recorded which). The sequence was collected from a woman younger than 45 who had been exposed to COVID-19. CDR3: CASSLDGRADTQYF. The CDR3 nucleotides read TGTGCCAGCAGCTTAGACGGGAGGGCAGATACGCAGTATTTT. Full variable domain (remainder filled in from reference TRBV11-1 and TRBJ2-3): EAEVAQSPRYKITEKSQAVAFWCDPISGHATLYWYRQILGQGPELLVQFQDESVVDDSQLPKDRFSAERLKGVDSTLKIQPAELGDSAMYLCASSLDGRADTQYFGPGTRLTVL.